This note documents a single TCR beta chain sequence. Antigen specificity is unknown. Trimming pared 0 bases from V and 14 bases from J, leaving 10 bases between. This CDR3 spans 12 amino acids. Germline V CDR1 and CDR2: MNHNY, SVGAGI (reference sequence). This entry belongs to a study of response to subunit inactivated influenza vaccine. TCRdb reanalysed the RT-PCR reads using MiXCR and keeps one entry per CDR3 protein. This sample has roughly 190,000 distinct CDR3 sequences; 13% to 15% occur once, and the top ten carry roughly 24%. The study, taken as a whole, reports: Authors proposed each seasonal influenza vaccination draws in few new T cells.

The TCR comes from a man between 50 and 59 years old who received an inactivated influenza vaccine. The chain carries TRBV6-6 and TRBJ1-4; D is unresolved. The material sequenced was CD8+ T cells sorted from PBMCs, taken roughly 5 days after vaccination. CDR3 region: CASSYSPGSLFF. The CDR3 DNA reads as TGTGCCAGCAGTTACTCCCCCGGGTCGCTGTTTTTT.